Listed below are T cell receptor beta chains from one sample, sequenced in a study of spatial heterogeneity in lung cancer. Each CDR3 protein is one row after TCRdb ran MiXCR on the 5' RACE reads. The repertoire consists of 15,000 to 20,000 distinct CDR3 sequences, with over 7% occurring once and the leading ten covering more than 20%. The specimen comprised lung tumor tissue, sampled at surgery. These receptors originate from a female donor with early-stage non-small cell lung cancer. Both conserved end residues are part of each CDR3. Each record gives: clone size, V gene, D gene, J gene, CDR3 protein, CDR3 DNA. D genes are given only for firm matches. Clone size is given for some rows only: seen once, a few or many times, or a class if the clone is expanded.

many	TRBV6-2/TRBV6-3	.	TRBJ1-5	CASSWAGAVDQPQHF	TGTGCCAGCAGTTGGGCAGGGGCGGTTGATCAGCCCCAGCATTTT
many	TRBV12-3/TRBV12-4	.	TRBJ2-1	CASRVNNEQFF	TGTGCCAGCAGGGTAAACAATGAGCAGTTCTTC
few	TRBV18	TRBD1	TRBJ2-7	CASSPPGQGRYEQYF	TGTGCCAGCTCACCACCGGGACAGGGGAGGTACGAGCAGTACTTC
medium-sized	TRBV5-6	TRBD2	TRBJ2-3	CASSLGELRLAGDTQYF	TGTGCCAGCAGCTTGGGGGAGCTCCGGCTAGCGGGAGATACGCAGTATTTT
many	TRBV4-3	.	TRBJ1-6	CASSQDIQNYNSPLHF	TGCGCCAGCAGCCAAGATATACAGAACTATAATTCACCCCTCCACTTT
many	TRBV20-1	TRBD1	TRBJ2-7	CSAREGGPRDEQYF	TGCAGTGCTAGAGAAGGGGGCCCTAGGGACGAGCAGTACTTC
many	TRBV5-1	TRBD1	TRBJ2-2	CASSPTSGGFHTGELFF	TGCGCCAGCAGTCCGACATCAGGGGGCTTCCACACCGGGGAGCTGTTTTTT
.	TRBV3-1	.	TRBJ2-1	CASSLEGSEQFF	TGTGCCAGCAGCCTTGAAGGCAGTGAGCAGTTCTTC
many	TRBV2	TRBD2	TRBJ2-5	CASSHMDRLTSGGSQETQYF	TGTGCCAGCAGTCATATGGACAGATTGACTAGCGGGGGATCTCAAGAGACCCAGTACTTC
many	TRBV4-2	.	TRBJ2-3	CASSQAAGSTGDTQYF	TGTGCCAGCAGCCAAGCGGCAGGATCCACAGGGGATACGCAGTATTTT
many	TRBV20-1	.	TRBJ2-3	CSAREWLDTQYF	TGCAGTGCTAGAGAGTGGCTAGATACGCAGTATTTT
many	TRBV6-1	.	TRBJ1-5	CASSGQGFSNQPQHF	TGTGCCAGCAGTGGGCAGGGGTTTAGCAATCAGCCCCAGCATTTT
.	TRBV20-1	TRBD1	TRBJ2-5	CSAEQGVGETQYF	TGCAGTGCCGAACAGGGGGTAGGGGAGACCCAGTACTTC
many	TRBV20-1	TRBD1	TRBJ1-2	CSASPDRDYGYTF	TGCAGTGCGAGTCCGGACAGGGACTATGGCTACACCTTC
.	TRBV9	.	TRBJ2-1	CASSAPLQGGDNEQFF	TGTGCCAGCAGCGCGCCACTACAGGGAGGGGACAATGAGCAGTTCTTC
many	TRBV18	.	TRBJ2-7	CASSPAKDYEQYF	TGTGCCAGCTCACCTGCTAAAGACTACGAGCAGTACTTC
many	TRBV10-3	.	TRBJ1-1	CAISESITRDTEAFF	TGTGCCATCAGTGAGTCGATTACCCGGGACACTGAAGCTTTCTTT
many	TRBV20-1	TRBD2	TRBJ2-6	CSAGSSGPSGANVLTF	TGCAGTGCTGGCTCTAGCGGGCCCTCTGGGGCCAACGTCCTGACTTTC
many	TRBV19	TRBD2	TRBJ2-7	CASSPSGGLAYEQYF	TGTGCCAGTAGTCCATCAGGAGGACTAGCATACGAGCAGTACTTC
many	TRBV11-2	TRBD2	TRBJ2-1	CASSPYGREQFF	TGTGCCAGCAGCCCGTACGGGAGGGAGCAGTTCTTC
medium-sized	TRBV30	.	TRBJ1-1	CAWKPGALNEAFF	TGTGCCTGGAAGCCCGGGGCCCTCAATGAAGCTTTCTTT
few	TRBV11-2	.	TRBJ2-3	CASSQDRFTDTQYF	TGTGCCAGCAGCCAGGACAGATTCACAGATACGCAGTATTTT
few	TRBV20-1	.	TRBJ2-1	CSAPYLGGREQFF	TGCAGTGCTCCGTATTTGGGGGGCCGGGAGCAGTTCTTC
many	TRBV7-2	TRBD2	TRBJ2-1	CASSLAGGVYNEQFF	TGTGCCAGCAGCTTAGCGGGGGGGGTCTACAATGAGCAGTTCTTC
few	TRBV3-1	.	TRBJ1-2	CASSHGTTTNYGYTF	TGTGCCAGCAGCCACGGGACCACCACTAACTATGGCTACACCTTC
many	TRBV20-1	TRBD2	TRBJ2-5	CSARGSGGNQETQYF	TGCAGTGCTAGGGGTAGCGGGGGTAACCAAGAGACCCAGTACTTC
many	TRBV6-1	TRBD1	TRBJ2-1	CASTAGTGGGNEQFF	TGTGCCAGCACTGCGGGGACAGGGGGTGGGAATGAGCAGTTCTTC
medium-sized	TRBV29-1	.	TRBJ2-2	CSVAGTQGRTGELFF	TGCAGCGTTGCGGGCACCCAGGGGAGAACCGGGGAGCTGTTTTTT
many	TRBV20-1	.	TRBJ1-4	CSARETGIGEKLFF	TGCAGTGCTAGAGAGACAGGCATTGGGGAAAAACTGTTTTTT
many	TRBV6-6	TRBD2	TRBJ2-5	CASSGLAETQYF	TGTGCCAGCTCGGGACTAGCTGAGACCCAGTACTTC
few	TRBV7-2	TRBD1	TRBJ2-1	CASSLVGTGLNEQFF	TGTGCCAGCAGCTTAGTGGGGACAGGGCTGAATGAGCAGTTCTTC
many	TRBV11-2	.	TRBJ2-6	CASSFHGMTLSGANVLTF	TGTGCCAGCAGCTTTCACGGCATGACACTCTCTGGGGCCAACGTCCTGACTTTC
few	TRBV5-5	TRBD2	TRBJ2-3	CASSLRLAVADTQYF	TGTGCCAGCAGCTTGAGACTAGCGGTGGCAGATACGCAGTATTTT
many	TRBV12-3/TRBV12-4	TRBD1	TRBJ2-1	CASRRDRVSYNEQFF	TGTGCCAGCAGGCGGGACAGGGTCTCCTACAATGAGCAGTTCTTC
many	TRBV5-1	TRBD1	TRBJ1-2	CASSEGQGDGYTF	TGCGCCAGCAGCGAAGGACAGGGGGATGGCTACACCTTC
many	TRBV5-1	TRBD1	TRBJ1-6	CASSLDRGYNSPLHF	TGCGCCAGCAGCTTGGACAGGGGCTATAATTCACCCCTCCACTTT
many	TRBV12-3/TRBV12-4	.	TRBJ2-3	CASSHSGTQSTDTQYF	TGTGCCAGCAGCCACTCCGGGACCCAGAGCACAGATACGCAGTATTTT
many	TRBV21-1	.	TRBJ2-7	CASSKARGGLEEQYF	TGTGCCAGCAGCAAAGCGCGAGGGGGATTAGAGGAGCAGTACTTC
few	TRBV2	TRBD2	TRBJ2-7	CASKEAGGTYEQYF	TGTGCCAGCAAAGAAGCGGGGGGGACTTACGAGCAGTACTTC
few	TRBV25-1	.	TRBJ1-5	CASGRAQDGQPQHF	TGTGCCAGCGGCCGGGCCCAGGACGGTCAGCCCCAGCATTTT
many	TRBV4-1	TRBD2	TRBJ2-1	CASSQDAGQGGYNEQFF	TGCGCCAGCAGCCAAGATGCGGGGCAGGGAGGGTACAATGAGCAGTTCTTC
many	TRBV7-8	TRBD1	TRBJ2-7	CASSPGQGKYEQYF	TGTGCCAGCAGCCCCGGACAGGGGAAATACGAGCAGTACTTC
medium-sized	TRBV15	TRBD2	TRBJ2-5	CATSPLAGGETQYF	TGTGCCACCAGCCCGCTAGCGGGGGGAGAGACCCAGTACTTC
many	TRBV12-3/TRBV12-4	TRBD1	TRBJ1-5	CASRLGTGNQPQHF	TGTGCCAGCAGGCTAGGGACAGGAAATCAGCCCCAGCATTTT
many	TRBV28	TRBD1	TRBJ1-4	CASSLGQRNEKLFF	TGTGCCAGCAGCCTGGGACAGAGGAATGAAAAACTGTTTTTT
many	TRBV4-3	.	TRBJ2-3	CASSQGVGGSYTDTQYF	TGCGCCAGCAGCCAAGGCGTTGGGGGGTCCTACACAGATACGCAGTATTTT
medium-sized	TRBV27	.	TRBJ1-6	CASSFLGGAPLHF	TGTGCCAGCAGTTTTCTCGGTGGAGCACCCCTCCACTTT
medium-sized	TRBV29-1	.	TRBJ2-7	CSVYLNYEQYF	TGCAGCGTTTACCTAAACTACGAGCAGTACTTC
many	TRBV7-3	.	TRBJ2-2	CASSRNGGWNTGELFF	TGTGCCAGCAGCCGCAACGGCGGGTGGAACACCGGGGAGCTGTTTTTT
many	TRBV6-6	.	TRBJ1-3	CASSSTGNTIYF	TGTGCCAGCAGTTCCACTGGAAACACCATATATTTT
many	TRBV5-4	TRBD1	TRBJ1-6	CASSLDRGINSPLHF	TGTGCCAGCAGCTTGGACAGGGGGATAAATTCACCCCTCCACTTT
.	TRBV18	TRBD2	TRBJ2-5	CASSPPSGGNKETQYF	TGTGCCAGCTCACCGCCTAGCGGGGGGAACAAAGAGACCCAGTACTTC
few	TRBV7-2	.	TRBJ2-3	CASSLVTFTDTQYF	TGTGCCAGCAGCTTAGTCACCTTCACAGATACGCAGTATTTT
many	TRBV7-7	.	TRBJ2-5	CASYGIGEETQYF	TGTGCCAGCTACGGTATAGGAGAAGAGACCCAGTACTTC
many	TRBV25-1	.	TRBJ2-3	CASSPLDTQYF	TGTGCCAGCAGTCCACTAGATACGCAGTATTTT